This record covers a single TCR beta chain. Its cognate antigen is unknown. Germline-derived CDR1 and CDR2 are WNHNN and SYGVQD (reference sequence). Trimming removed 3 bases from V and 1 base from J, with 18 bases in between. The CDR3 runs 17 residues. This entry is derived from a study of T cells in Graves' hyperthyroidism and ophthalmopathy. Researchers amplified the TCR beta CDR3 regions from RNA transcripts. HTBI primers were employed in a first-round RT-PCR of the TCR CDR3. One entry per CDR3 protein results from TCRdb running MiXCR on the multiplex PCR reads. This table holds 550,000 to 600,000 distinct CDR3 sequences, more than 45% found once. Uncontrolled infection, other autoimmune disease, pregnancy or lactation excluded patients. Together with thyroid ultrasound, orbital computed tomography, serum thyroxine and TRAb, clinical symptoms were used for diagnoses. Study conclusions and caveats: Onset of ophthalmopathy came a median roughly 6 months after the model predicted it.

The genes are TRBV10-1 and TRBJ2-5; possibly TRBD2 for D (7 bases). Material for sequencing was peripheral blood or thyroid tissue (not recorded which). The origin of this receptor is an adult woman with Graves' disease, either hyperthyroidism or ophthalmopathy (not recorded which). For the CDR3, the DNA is TGCGCCAGCAGTGACCCAGCGGAGGGGGGGTCCCAAGAGACCCAGTACTTC. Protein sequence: CASSDPAEGGSQETQYF.